The rows below give T cell receptor beta chains drawn from one sample of a study of blood T cell repertoires in COVID-19. Measured with immunoSEQ multiplex PCR; TCRdb has only the in-frame clones, and not every one. The sample holds approximately 150,000 clones, approximately 89% seen once. The sequencing input was peripheral blood. These receptors all stem from a human donor in a cohort sampled during active COVID-19. Both conserved end residues are part of each CDR3. D genes are given only for firm matches. Size is stated for part of the rows, as once, few or many counts, or as a class when the clone is expanded.

j_call: TRBJ1-1; d_call: NA; clone_size: NA; v_call: TRBV6-5; cdr3_nt: TGTGCCAGCAGTTACTCCCCAGGGAACACTGAAGCTTTCTTT; cdr3_aa: CASSYSPGNTEAFF
j_call: TRBJ1-5; d_call: TRBD1; clone_size: NA; v_call: TRBV19; cdr3_nt: TGTGCCAGTAGTATGGCCGACAGGGGAGGGCAGCCCCAGCATTTT; cdr3_aa: CASSMADRGGQPQHF
j_call: TRBJ1-1; d_call: NA; clone_size: few; v_call: TRBV27; cdr3_nt: TGTGCCAGCAGTTTATCCGCTACAGGGAACACTGAAGCTTTCTTT; cdr3_aa: CASSLSATGNTEAFF
j_call: TRBJ1-4; d_call: NA; clone_size: NA; v_call: TRBV7-2; cdr3_nt: TGTGCCAGCAGCCTGGGGGCTGATGAAAAACTGTTTTTT; cdr3_aa: CASSLGADEKLFF
j_call: TRBJ1-1; d_call: NA; clone_size: once; v_call: TRBV11-2; cdr3_nt: TGTGCCAGCAGCTTAGCGCAGGCGACTGAAGCTTTCTTT; cdr3_aa: CASSLAQATEAFF
j_call: TRBJ1-4; d_call: NA; clone_size: NA; v_call: TRBV2; cdr3_nt: TGTGCCAGCAGTGAAGTTGGGGGGGAAAAACTGTTTTTT; cdr3_aa: CASSEVGGEKLFF
j_call: TRBJ2-3; d_call: TRBD2; clone_size: NA; v_call: TRBV7-2; cdr3_nt: TGTGCCAGCAGCTATGGGACTAGCGGGGGGAATGGGGATACGCAGTATTTT; cdr3_aa: CASSYGTSGGNGDTQYF
j_call: TRBJ2-7; d_call: NA; clone_size: few; v_call: TRBV3-1/TRBV3-2; cdr3_nt: TGTGCCAGCAGCCAGGCTAGCGCCCCACGCGAGCAGTACTTC; cdr3_aa: CASSQASAPREQYF
j_call: TRBJ2-3; d_call: TRBD1; clone_size: few; v_call: TRBV6-4; cdr3_nt: TGTGCCAGCAGTGACGGGCAGGGGGCAGATACGCAGTATTTT; cdr3_aa: CASSDGQGADTQYF
j_call: TRBJ2-2; d_call: TRBD1; clone_size: NA; v_call: TRBV19; cdr3_nt: TGTGCCAGTAGTATTTCGGACAGGGGGCGAGGAACCGGGGAGCTGTTTTTT; cdr3_aa: CASSISDRGRGTGELFF
j_call: TRBJ2-2; d_call: TRBD2; clone_size: NA; v_call: TRBV11-2; cdr3_nt: TGTGCCAGCAGCTTAGTGGGCGGGGGGGCGAACACCGGGGAGCTGTTTTTT; cdr3_aa: CASSLVGGGANTGELFF
j_call: TRBJ2-7; d_call: NA; clone_size: NA; v_call: TRBV2; cdr3_nt: TGTGCCAGCATTGGGGCACAGGGGAGGCGCCCCTACGAGCAGTACTTC; cdr3_aa: CASIGAQGRRPYEQYF
j_call: TRBJ2-6; d_call: TRBD1; clone_size: NA; v_call: TRBV27; cdr3_nt: TGTGCCAGCAGTTTCTCCAGACAGGGTCGGGGCATTGGGGCCAACGTCCTGACTTTC; cdr3_aa: CASSFSRQGRGIGANVLTF
j_call: TRBJ1-4; d_call: NA; clone_size: NA; v_call: TRBV4-1; cdr3_nt: TGCGCCAGCAGCCAAGGCGGGTTTACTAATGAAAAACTGTTTTTT; cdr3_aa: CASSQGGFTNEKLFF
j_call: TRBJ1-2; d_call: NA; clone_size: NA; v_call: TRBV2; cdr3_nt: TGTGCCAGCAGGACAGGTCTGATTGATGGCTACACCTTC; cdr3_aa: CASRTGLIDGYTF
j_call: TRBJ2-5; d_call: TRBD2; clone_size: many; v_call: TRBV2; cdr3_nt: TGTGCCAGCAGTCCCGGGGTAGCGGGGGCTCAAGAGACCCAGTACTTC; cdr3_aa: CASSPGVAGAQETQYF
j_call: TRBJ2-5; d_call: TRBD2; clone_size: few; v_call: TRBV24-1; cdr3_nt: TGTGCCACCAGTGATTCGGGGGGAGAGACCCAGTACTTC; cdr3_aa: CATSDSGGETQYF
j_call: TRBJ2-7; d_call: NA; clone_size: NA; v_call: TRBV6-5; cdr3_nt: TGTGCCAGCAGTTTTGCAGGGTTCGAGCAGTACTTC; cdr3_aa: CASSFAGFEQYF
j_call: TRBJ2-1; d_call: NA; clone_size: NA; v_call: TRBV12-3/TRBV12-4; cdr3_nt: TGTGCCATCTTATCCAGGTACAATGAGCAGTTCTTC; cdr3_aa: CAILSRYNEQFF
j_call: TRBJ2-7; d_call: TRBD1; clone_size: NA; v_call: TRBV19; cdr3_nt: TGTGCCAGTAGTGACCGGGACAGCCAGAACTTC; cdr3_aa: CASSDRDSQNF
j_call: TRBJ2-6; d_call: NA; clone_size: NA; v_call: TRBV2; cdr3_nt: TGTGCCAGCACGCAGGGTGGATTCTCTGGGGCCAACGTCCTGACTTTC; cdr3_aa: CASTQGGFSGANVLTF
j_call: TRBJ2-1; d_call: TRBD1; clone_size: NA; v_call: TRBV7-2; cdr3_nt: TGTGCCAGCAGCTTAGGTATACGGGACAGGGGGCGTTACAATGAGCAGTTCTTC; cdr3_aa: CASSLGIRDRGRYNEQFF
j_call: TRBJ2-3; d_call: NA; clone_size: NA; v_call: TRBV5-1; cdr3_nt: TGCGCCAGCAGCCGAATGGGACACCGCACAGATACGCAGTATTTT; cdr3_aa: CASSRMGHRTDTQYF
j_call: TRBJ1-1; d_call: NA; clone_size: NA; v_call: TRBV20-1; cdr3_nt: TGCAGTGCAAGTCGGACAGCCAACACTGAAGCTTTCTTT; cdr3_aa: CSASRTANTEAFF
j_call: TRBJ1-1; d_call: TRBD1; clone_size: NA; v_call: TRBV7-3; cdr3_nt: TGTGCCAGCAGCATGACAGGGACGAACACTGAAGCTTTCTTT; cdr3_aa: CASSMTGTNTEAFF
j_call: TRBJ1-3; d_call: TRBD1; clone_size: NA; v_call: TRBV7-3; cdr3_nt: TGTGCCAGCAGCCGGGCAGGGGGAATTGGAAACACCATATATTTT; cdr3_aa: CASSRAGGIGNTIYF
j_call: TRBJ2-1; d_call: TRBD2; clone_size: NA; v_call: TRBV9; cdr3_nt: TGTGCCAGCAGCGTAGGAGGGCGGGGGTCCTACAATGAGCAGTTCTTC; cdr3_aa: CASSVGGRGSYNEQFF
j_call: TRBJ2-3; d_call: NA; clone_size: NA; v_call: TRBV12-3/TRBV12-4; cdr3_nt: TGTGCCAGCAGTTTAGAGGGGACAGATACGCAGTATTTT; cdr3_aa: CASSLEGTDTQYF
j_call: TRBJ2-3; d_call: TRBD1; clone_size: NA; v_call: TRBV7-8; cdr3_nt: TGTGCCAGCAGTCCTCAAGACAGGGAAGATACGCAGTATTTT; cdr3_aa: CASSPQDREDTQYF
j_call: TRBJ1-4; d_call: TRBD1; clone_size: NA; v_call: TRBV12-3/TRBV12-4; cdr3_nt: TGTGCCAGCAGTTTCGCGGACAGGGCACTGTTTTTT; cdr3_aa: CASSFADRALFF
j_call: TRBJ2-1; d_call: NA; clone_size: NA; v_call: TRBV5-4; cdr3_nt: TGTGCCAGCAGCTCCACAGCCGCCTACAATGAGCAGTTCTTC; cdr3_aa: CASSSTAAYNEQFF
j_call: TRBJ1-1; d_call: NA; clone_size: NA; v_call: TRBV9; cdr3_nt: TGTGCCAGCAGCGGAGACGTTGGACAGAACACTGAAGCTTTCTTT; cdr3_aa: CASSGDVGQNTEAFF
j_call: TRBJ2-1; d_call: NA; clone_size: NA; v_call: TRBV2; cdr3_nt: TGTGCCAGCAGTGACGGACACCTCTCCTACAATGAGCAGTTCTTC; cdr3_aa: CASSDGHLSYNEQFF
j_call: TRBJ2-5; d_call: NA; clone_size: NA; v_call: TRBV9; cdr3_nt: TGTGCCAGCAGCGTAGATGAGAAAGAGACCCAGTACTTC; cdr3_aa: CASSVDEKETQYF
j_call: TRBJ2-7; d_call: NA; clone_size: NA; v_call: TRBV3-1/TRBV3-2; cdr3_nt: TGTGCCAGCAGCCAAGGCACTTTCTCCTACGAGCAGTACTTC; cdr3_aa: CASSQGTFSYEQYF
j_call: TRBJ1-1; d_call: NA; clone_size: NA; v_call: TRBV4-2; cdr3_nt: TGTGCCAGCAGCCACCCCGGGACTGAAGCTTTCTTT; cdr3_aa: CASSHPGTEAFF
j_call: TRBJ2-2; d_call: TRBD2; clone_size: NA; v_call: TRBV6-5; cdr3_nt: TGTGCCAGCAGGACCGGGACTAGCATCGCCGGGGAGCTGTTTTTT; cdr3_aa: CASRTGTSIAGELFF
j_call: TRBJ1-2; d_call: NA; clone_size: NA; v_call: TRBV27; cdr3_nt: TGTGCCAGCAGTTTCTCCGCGGGACCCAACATTTATGGCTACACCTTC; cdr3_aa: CASSFSAGPNIYGYTF
j_call: TRBJ2-2; d_call: NA; clone_size: NA; v_call: TRBV18; cdr3_nt: TGTGCCAGCTCAAGTGTCCTGAGGGACACCGGGGAGCTGTTTTTT; cdr3_aa: CASSSVLRDTGELFF
j_call: TRBJ2-2; d_call: TRBD1; clone_size: NA; v_call: TRBV5-1; cdr3_nt: TGCGCCAGCAGCTCAGGACAGGGTACCGGGGAGCTGTTTTTT; cdr3_aa: CASSSGQGTGELFF
j_call: TRBJ1-2; d_call: NA; clone_size: NA; v_call: TRBV7-2; cdr3_nt: TGTGCCAGCAGCTTTGGCGGCAGGGATGGCTACACCTTC; cdr3_aa: CASSFGGRDGYTF
j_call: TRBJ1-1; d_call: NA; clone_size: NA; v_call: TRBV13; cdr3_nt: TGTGCCAGCAGCTCATCTGAAGCTTTCTTT; cdr3_aa: CASSSSEAFF
j_call: TRBJ1-1; d_call: TRBD1; clone_size: NA; v_call: TRBV6-6; cdr3_nt: TGTGCCAGCAGTCCCGACAGGGGGCGAGGGGTCAACACTGAAGCTTTCTTT; cdr3_aa: CASSPDRGRGVNTEAFF
j_call: TRBJ2-1; d_call: NA; clone_size: NA; v_call: TRBV7-8; cdr3_nt: TGTGCCAGCACCTTGGGGGGGGCGGGGTTCTACAATGAGCAGTTCTTC; cdr3_aa: CASTLGGAGFYNEQFF
j_call: TRBJ1-1; d_call: NA; clone_size: NA; v_call: TRBV5-1; cdr3_nt: TGCGCCAGCAGCGCGGGACCGACGAACACTGAAGCTTTCTTT; cdr3_aa: CASSAGPTNTEAFF
j_call: TRBJ2-1; d_call: NA; clone_size: NA; v_call: TRBV18; cdr3_nt: TGTGCCAGCTCCCCGTCGGGGAATGATGAGCAGTTCTTC; cdr3_aa: CASSPSGNDEQFF
j_call: TRBJ2-2; d_call: TRBD2; clone_size: NA; v_call: TRBV5-5; cdr3_nt: TGTGCCAGCAGCTTGCGGCGGGGGGCCGGGGAGCTGTTTTTT; cdr3_aa: CASSLRRGAGELFF
j_call: TRBJ1-4; d_call: TRBD1; clone_size: NA; v_call: TRBV2; cdr3_nt: TGTGCCAGCAGGGTTGACAGGGGGCGGAATGAAAAACTGTTTTTT; cdr3_aa: CASRVDRGRNEKLFF
j_call: TRBJ1-1; d_call: NA; clone_size: NA; v_call: TRBV7-9; cdr3_nt: TGTGCCAGCAGCTTAGTGAGGGAAAAAGCTTTCTTT; cdr3_aa: CASSLVREKAFF
j_call: TRBJ1-1; d_call: NA; clone_size: NA; v_call: TRBV18; cdr3_nt: TGTGCCAGCTCACCACCCGGGAAAGGGAACACTGAAGCTTTCTTT; cdr3_aa: CASSPPGKGNTEAFF